This is a list of T cell receptor beta chains from one sample in a study of cytomegalovirus exposure and HLA in healthy donors. Method: immunoSEQ multiplex PCR; TCRdb's copy keeps in-frame clones and lacks some. The sample yields 150,000 to 200,000 clones, about 82% seen once. The sample taken for sequencing was PBMCs. The receptors shown here come from a woman under 30 in good health and CMV-seronegative. Each CDR3 is given with its conserved first and last residue. The order of the fields is clone size, D gene, J gene, V gene, CDR3 protein, CDR3 DNA. A D gene is named only where the DNA matches it firmly. Size is stated for part of the rows, as once, few or many counts, or as a class when the clone is expanded.

-,TRBD1,TRBJ1-6,TRBV27,CASSRSTGSDNSPLHF,TGTGCCAGCAGCCGATCGACAGGGAGTGATAATTCACCCCTCCACTTT
-,-,TRBJ1-4,TRBV7-9,CASSYPDLFATNEKLFF,TGTGCCAGCAGCTACCCCGACTTGTTTGCAACTAATGAAAAACTGTTTTTT
-,-,TRBJ1-3,TRBV9,CASSVEAPRRLGNTIYF,TGTGCCAGCAGCGTTGAGGCTCCGAGGAGACTTGGAAACACCATATATTTT
-,TRBD2,TRBJ2-1,TRBV29-1,CSGGGYLTGRTSYNEQFF,TGCAGCGGTGGGGGGTACCTTACCGGGAGGACCTCCTACAATGAGCAGTTCTTC
-,-,TRBJ1-2,TRBV12-5,CASGLITNYGYTF,TGTGCTAGTGGTTTAATTACTAACTATGGCTACACCTTC
-,TRBD1,TRBJ2-7,TRBV5-1,CASSLGGQPTYEQYF,TGCGCCAGCAGCTTGGGGGGACAGCCGACCTACGAGCAGTACTTC
-,TRBD1,TRBJ1-1,TRBV19,CASSQGAGTEAFF,TGTGCCAGTAGCCAGGGGGCGGGCACTGAAGCTTTCTTT
-,-,TRBJ1-1,TRBV5-4,CASSLGLTGTYTEAFF,TGTGCCAGCAGCTTGGGGTTGACAGGTACCTACACTGAAGCTTTCTTT
-,-,TRBJ1-3,TRBV2,CASSTGIASGNTIYF,TGTGCCAGCAGTACAGGGATTGCCTCTGGAAACACCATATATTTT
-,TRBD1,TRBJ2-7,TRBV9,CASSVGATGSVAEQYF,TGTGCCAGCAGCGTAGGGGCGACAGGGTCGGTAGCCGAGCAGTACTTC
-,TRBD2,TRBJ2-1,TRBV29-1,CSSLAGGSTNEQFF,TGCAGTTCCTTAGCGGGAGGGTCGACCAATGAGCAGTTCTTC
-,-,TRBJ1-1,TRBV9,CASSVDLGQAVEAFF,TGTGCCAGCAGCGTAGATTTGGGGCAGGCGGTCGAAGCTTTCTTT
-,-,TRBJ2-7,TRBV15,CATSREGSGSEQYF,TGTGCCACCAGCAGAGAGGGGTCTGGGAGCGAGCAGTACTTC
-,-,TRBJ1-4,TRBV13,CASSSRGQNEKLFF,TGTGCCAGCAGCTCCCGAGGACAGAATGAAAAACTGTTTTTT
-,-,TRBJ2-7,TRBV5-1,CASGDGTSQEQYF,TGCGCCAGCGGGGATGGGACAAGTCAAGAGCAGTACTTC
once,-,TRBJ1-2,TRBV19,CASRSQALYTF,TGTGCCAGTAGATCCCAGGCGTTGTACACCTTC
-,-,TRBJ1-3,TRBV21-1,CASSKPGQRAGNTIYF,TGTGCCAGCAGCAAACCGGGACAAAGAGCTGGAAACACCATATATTTT
-,TRBD1,TRBJ1-1,TRBV7-3,CASSLGQGVVTEAFF,TGTGCCAGCAGCTTGGGACAGGGTGTGGTCACTGAAGCTTTCTTT
-,TRBD1,TRBJ2-7,TRBV7-9,CASSLQGARYEQYF,TGTGCCAGCAGCTTACAGGGGGCGCGATACGAGCAGTACTTC
once,TRBD1,TRBJ1-2,TRBV4-1,CASSQETGPGGYTF,TGCGCCAGCAGCCAAGAGACAGGGCCGGGGGGCTACACCTTC
-,TRBD2,TRBJ2-3,TRBV5-1,CASSLSRGLAGFKSSTDTQYF,TGCGCCAGCAGCTTATCTAGGGGACTAGCGGGATTCAAGTCTAGCACAGATACGCAGTATTTT
-,-,TRBJ2-2,TRBV5-1,CASSLGQWGGGELFF,TGCGCCAGCAGCTTGGGTCAGTGGGGCGGCGGGGAGCTGTTTTTT
-,TRBD1,TRBJ1-1,TRBV4-1,CASRGPRGRLDAFF,TGCGCCAGCCGGGGGCCCAGGGGGCGATTGGATGCTTTCTTT
-,-,TRBJ1-2,TRBV20-1,CSANGQYGYTF,TGCAGTGCTAATGGACAGTATGGCTACACCTTC
-,TRBD1,TRBJ1-5,TRBV5-1,CASSLGQGGNQPQHF,TGCGCCAGCAGCTTGGGACAGGGAGGCAATCAGCCCCAGCATTTT
-,-,TRBJ2-1,TRBV30,CAWSNRVGVYNEQFF,TGTGCCTGGAGTAACAGGGTAGGGGTCTACAATGAGCAGTTCTTC
once,-,TRBJ2-6,TRBV2,CASSGAVRTNVLTF,TGTGCCAGCAGTGGCGCGGTGAGGACCAACGTCCTGACTTTC
few,-,TRBJ2-7,TRBV7-9,CASSPDSHEQYF,TGTGCCAGCAGCCCCGACAGCCACGAGCAGTACTTC
-,TRBD1,TRBJ1-4,TRBV9,CASSAGQGAVEKLFF,TGTGCCAGCAGCGCCGGACAGGGGGCGGTCGAAAAACTGTTTTTT
-,TRBD2,TRBJ2-3,TRBV11-2,CASSTSSGRSGTQYF,TGTGCCAGCAGCACCTCTAGCGGGAGATCTGGTACGCAGTATTTT
-,TRBD1,TRBJ2-5,TRBV6-1,CAGGRQGARETQYF,TGTGCCGGGGGACGACAGGGGGCGAGGGAGACCCAGTACTTC
-,-,TRBJ1-5,TRBV19,CASSINAGWNQPQHF,TGTGCCAGTAGTATCAACGCAGGGTGGAATCAGCCCCAGCATTTT
-,-,TRBJ2-1,TRBV25-1,CASSSSRGDYNEQFF,TGTGCCAGCAGTTCGTCCAGGGGGGACTACAATGAGCAGTTCTTC
-,-,TRBJ1-5,TRBV19,CASIKQGPGNQPQHF,TGTGCCAGTATTAAACAGGGTCCGGGCAATCAGCCCCAGCATTTT
few,TRBD2,TRBJ2-7,TRBV7-7,CASSPGLAGTYEQYF,TGTGCCAGCAGCCCCGGACTAGCGGGAACCTACGAGCAGTACTTC
-,-,TRBJ1-1,TRBV28,CASSGWTEAFF,TGTGCCAGCAGCGGTTGGACTGAAGCTTTCTTT
-,TRBD1,TRBJ1-5,TRBV27,CASSFGTGGNQPQHF,TGTGCCAGCAGTTTTGGGACAGGGGGCAATCAGCCCCAGCATTTT
-,-,TRBJ2-7,TRBV11-3,CASSLGGSYEQYF,TGTGCCAGCAGCTTAGGTGGGAGCTACGAGCAGTACTTC
-,TRBD1,TRBJ1-2,TRBV6-5,CASSSQGGQGNTF,TGTGCCAGCAGTTCTCAAGGGGGACAGGGAAACACCTTC
-,-,TRBJ1-2,TRBV28,CASSAPLGGRNYGYTF,TGTGCCAGCAGTGCACCCCTCGGGGGGCGCAACTATGGCTACACCTTC
-,-,TRBJ2-1,TRBV18,CASSPRQALIANEQFF,TGTGCCAGCTCACCACGGCAAGCGCTAATAGCTAATGAGCAGTTCTTC
-,TRBD2,TRBJ2-1,TRBV6-1,CASNGLAGYNEQFF,TGTGCCAGTAATGGACTAGCCGGCTACAATGAGCAGTTCTTC
-,TRBD2,TRBJ2-7,TRBV4-1,CASSQEVSGRSYEQYF,TGCGCCAGCAGCCAAGAAGTGAGCGGGAGATCCTACGAGCAGTACTTC
-,-,TRBJ2-1,TRBV27,CASGGPYNEQFF,TGTGCCAGCGGTGGGCCCTACAATGAGCAGTTCTTC
few,TRBD1,TRBJ1-2,TRBV27,CASRVQTGAGGYTF,TGTGCCAGCAGAGTCCAGACAGGGGCAGGTGGCTACACCTTC
-,-,TRBJ1-3,TRBV7-9,CACTPPSGGTGNTIYF,TGTGCCTGTACCCCCCCTTCGGGGGGGACTGGAAACACCATATATTTT
-,TRBD2,TRBJ2-7,TRBV4-2,CASSQDISGGYEQYF,TGTGCCAGCAGCCAAGATATAAGCGGGGGCTACGAGCAGTACTTC
-,-,TRBJ1-3,TRBV5-6,CASTPRVLGNTIYF,TGTGCCAGCACCCCGAGGGTCCTCGGAAACACCATATATTTT
-,-,TRBJ1-2,TRBV7-8,CASSLVSANYGYTF,TGTGCCAGCAGCTTAGTTTCCGCTAACTATGGCTACACCTTC
-,-,TRBJ2-3,TRBV14,CASSQVQSTDTQYF,TGTGCCAGCAGCCAGGTACAGAGCACAGATACGCAGTATTTT